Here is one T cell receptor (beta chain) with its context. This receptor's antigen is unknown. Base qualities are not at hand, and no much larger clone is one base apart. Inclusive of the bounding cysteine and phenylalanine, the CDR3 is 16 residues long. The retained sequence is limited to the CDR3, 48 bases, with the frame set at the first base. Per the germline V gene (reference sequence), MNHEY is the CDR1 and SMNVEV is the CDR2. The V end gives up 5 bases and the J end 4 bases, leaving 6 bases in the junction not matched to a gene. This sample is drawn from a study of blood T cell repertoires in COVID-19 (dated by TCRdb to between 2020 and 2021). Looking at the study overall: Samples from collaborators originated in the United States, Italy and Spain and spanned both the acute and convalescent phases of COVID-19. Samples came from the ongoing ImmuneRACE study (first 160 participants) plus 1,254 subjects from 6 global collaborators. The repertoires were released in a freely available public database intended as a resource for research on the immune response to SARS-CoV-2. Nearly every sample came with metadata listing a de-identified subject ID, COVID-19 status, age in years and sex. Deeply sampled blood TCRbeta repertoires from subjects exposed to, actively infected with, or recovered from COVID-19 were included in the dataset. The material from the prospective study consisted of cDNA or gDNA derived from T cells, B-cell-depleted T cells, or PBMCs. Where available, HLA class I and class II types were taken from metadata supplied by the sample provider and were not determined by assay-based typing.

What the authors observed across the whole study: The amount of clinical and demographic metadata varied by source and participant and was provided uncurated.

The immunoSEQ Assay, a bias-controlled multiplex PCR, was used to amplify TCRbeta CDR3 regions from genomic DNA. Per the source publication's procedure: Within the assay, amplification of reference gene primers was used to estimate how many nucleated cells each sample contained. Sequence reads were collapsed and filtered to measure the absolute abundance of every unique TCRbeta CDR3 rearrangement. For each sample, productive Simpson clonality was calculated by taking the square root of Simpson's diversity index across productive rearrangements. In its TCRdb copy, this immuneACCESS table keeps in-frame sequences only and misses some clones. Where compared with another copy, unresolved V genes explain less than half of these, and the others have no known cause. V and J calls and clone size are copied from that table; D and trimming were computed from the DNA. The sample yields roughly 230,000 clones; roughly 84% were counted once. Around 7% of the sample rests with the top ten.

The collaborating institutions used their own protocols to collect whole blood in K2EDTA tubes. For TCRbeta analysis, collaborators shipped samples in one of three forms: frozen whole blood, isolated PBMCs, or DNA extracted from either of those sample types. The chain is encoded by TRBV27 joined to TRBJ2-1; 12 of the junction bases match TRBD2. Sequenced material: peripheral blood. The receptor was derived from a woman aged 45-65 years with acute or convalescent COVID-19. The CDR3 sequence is CASSTGLAGWYNEQFF. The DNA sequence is TGTGCCAGCAGTACCGGACTAGCGGGGTGGTACAATGAGCAGTTCTTC.